This entry lists 16 T cell receptor beta chains sequenced from one sample in a study of T cell repertoires in cytomegalovirus infection. TCRdb reanalysed the reads using MiXCR and keeps one entry per CDR3 protein. The table includes about 920,000 distinct CDR3 sequences, roughly 30% detected once. No antigen has been identified for these receptors. The source material was cultured CD8+ T cells from PBMCs, sampled from culture after CMV antigen stimulation. These receptors all stem from a human donor in good health (CMV status not recorded). Some clones in this sample may be carry-over from other donors' samples.

The genes are TRBV6-2 or TRBV6-3 and TRBJ1-5; D unclear. CDR1 is MNHEY and CDR2 is SVGEGT in the germline V gene. This CDR3 region has 15 residues. Between the trimmed V and J ends, which lost 6 bases and 3 bases, there was a span of 15 bases. The CDR3 sequence is CASSPGARPNQPQHF. The CDR3 nucleotides read TGTGCCAGCAGCCCCGGTGCCAGGCCCAATCAGCCCCAGCATTTT.

This clonotype appeared a few times. This chain uses TRBV29-1 with TRBJ2-5, with TRBD1 matching over 9 bases. The CDR3 consists of 17 residues. Germline V gene data show CDR1 as SQVTM and CDR2 as ANQGSEA. Trimming cost V 6 bases and J 0 bases; bases outside gene matches: 14. This chain's CDR3 is CSVHSSGQGRYQETQYF. CDR3 nucleotides: TGCAGCGTCCATTCTTCGGGACAGGGACGGTACCAAGAGACCCAGTACTTC.

This sequence joins TRBV27 and TRBJ2-7, with D perhaps TRBD1 or TRBD2 (6 bases each). CDR3 length equals 15 residues. CDR1 is MNHEY, CDR2 SMNVEV, per germline (reference sequence). Trimming left V 2 bases short and J 1 base short, with 12 bases between. The CDR3 here is CASSLSTGRSYEQYF. The CDR3 coding sequence is TGTGCCAGCAGTTTAAGTACAGGGAGGTCCTACGAGCAGTACTTC.

The V gene is TRBV7-2, the J gene TRBJ1-2, with D possibly being TRBD1 (5 bases). CDR3 length: 12 amino acids. V lost 10 bases and J lost 8, with 17 bases in between. Germline V gene sequence: CDR1 SGHTA, CDR2 FQGNSA. This CDR3 is CATDQGVRGYTF. The CDR3, as DNA: TGTGCCACAGATCAGGGAGTACGAGGCTACACCTTC. The whole variable domain, remainder taken from reference TRBV7-2 and TRBJ1-2, is GAGVSQSPSNKVTEKGKDVELRCDPISGHTALYWYRQSLGQGLEFLIYFQGNSAPDKSGLPSDRFSAERTGGSVSTLTIQRTQQEDSAVYLCATDQGVRGYTFGSGTRLTVV.

This rearrangement joins TRBV20-1 to TRBJ2-7; D remains unclear. The CDR3 runs to 13 residues. Between the trimmed V and J ends, which lost 1 base and 2 bases, there was a span of 9 bases. Germline V CDR1 and CDR2: DFQATT, SNEGSKA (reference sequence). The CDR3 DNA sequence: TGCAGTGCTAGAGGTGGAGATGCCTACGAGCAGTACGTC. Its protein product is CSARGGDAYEQYV.

This clonotype was detected ten times or more. V usage is TRBV5-6 and J usage is TRBJ2-3; D not certain. CDR1 and CDR2 (germline): SGHDT, YYEEEE. The V and J ends lost 3 bases and 5 bases respectively, with 7 bases between them. The length of the CDR3 is 12 residues. This CDR3 reads CASSSHVDTQYF. The CDR3 bases are TGTGCCAGCAGCTCCCATGTAGATACGCAGTATTTT. Drawing the rest from reference TRBV5-6 and TRBJ2-3, the complete variable domain is DAGVTQSPTHLIKTRGQQVTLRCSPKSGHDTVSWYQQALGQGPQFIFQYYEEEERQRGNFPDRFSGHQFPNYSSELNVNALLLGDSALYLCASSSHVDTQYFGPGTRLTVL.

This clonotype has just one count. The chain couples TRBV7-9 to TRBJ2-5; 9 bases line up with TRBD1. V dropped 5 bases and J dropped 5; count of bases not matched to a gene: 9. CDR3 size: 15 residues. CDR1 is SEHNR and CDR2 is FQNEAQ in the germline V gene (reference sequence). CDR3 nucleotide sequence: TGTGCCAGCAGCCGGGGACAGGGTGACATGGAGACCCAGTACTTC. Translated: CASSRGQGDMETQYF.

This clonotype was seen many times. This chain connects TRBV7-2 to TRBJ1-2, with D maybe TRBD1 (5 bases). Germline assignment: CDR1 SGHTA and CDR2 FQGNSA. The CDR3 is made up of 15 amino acids. With 0 bases removed from V and 6 bases from J, the gap between germline ends came to 14 bases. The CDR3 region has the DNA TGTGCCAGCAGCTTAGCGCCCGGCAGGGCGCATGGCTACACCTTC. Translation gives CASSLAPGRAHGYTF.

V and J are TRBV20-1 and TRBJ1-1, with D possibly TRBD1 on 5 matching bases. Trimming took 1 base from V and 4 from J, leaving 10 bases between them. CDR3 length equals 13 residues. Germline loops: CDR1 DFQATT, CDR2 SNEGSKA (reference sequence). CDR3 protein: CSARGWGGTEAFF. DNA of the CDR3: TGCAGTGCTAGAGGGTGGGGGGGCACTGAAGCTTTCTTT.

This chain joins TRBV10-3 and TRBJ2-3; 9 bases map to TRBD1. This CDR3 is 17 amino acids long. J was trimmed by 1 base and V by 6 bases; bases with no gene match: 11. The germline gives CDR1 ENHRY, CDR2 SYGVKD. The CDR3 sequence: CAIRLGMGQGGTDTQYF. The CDR3 DNA sequence: TGTGCCATCAGGCTGGGTATGGGACAGGGCGGCACAGATACGCAGTATTTT.

The chain employs TRBV27 and TRBJ1-1; 11 bases agree with TRBD1. Germline CDR1 reads MNHEY; CDR2 reads SMNVEV (reference sequence). V trimming: 0 bases; J trimming: 0 bases; junction bases outside the gene matches: 3. The CDR3 totals 17 residues. The CDR3 protein is CASSLSGQGALNTEAFF. In DNA form, the CDR3 reads TGTGCCAGCAGTTTATCCGGACAGGGGGCCTTGAACACTGAAGCTTTCTTT.

This clonotype was seen at least ten times. The V gene is TRBV7-9, the J gene TRBJ1-1; D is perhaps TRBD1 (6 bases). This CDR3 contains 14 residues. The germline V and J ends were trimmed by 2 bases and 4 bases, with 11 bases remaining between them. Germline V gene data show CDR1 as SEHNR and CDR2 as FQNEAQ (reference sequence). CDR3 DNA: TGTGCCAGCAGCTTACGACAGGCTACCACTGAAGCTTTCTTT. This sequence encodes CASSLRQATTEAFF.

This clonotype was recorded a few times. The chain employs TRBV12-3 or TRBV12-4 and TRBJ2-5; no clear D. Trimming pared 4 bases from V and 1 base from J, leaving 16 bases between. CDR3 length: 16 residues. In DNA form, the CDR3 reads TGTGCCAGCAGTTCTGCTGGAACCTGGGGCCAAGAGACCCAGTACTTC. Its protein product is CASSSAGTWGQETQYF.

This clonotype was counted between two and nine times. This chain's CDR3 is CASSPRTGLANEKLFF. The CDR3 DNA reads as TGTGCCAGCAGCCCGAGGACCGGGTTGGCTAATGAAAAACTGTTTTTT. V gene TRBV7-9 combines with J gene TRBJ1-4, with no clear D. Deletions cut 5 bases from V and 3 bases from J, with 16 bases between. This CDR3 has 16 amino acids. Germline V lookup: CDR1 SEHNR, CDR2 FQNEAQ (reference sequence).

This clonotype was observed many times. The chain employs TRBV7-2 and TRBJ1-3; tentative D call: TRBD1 (6 bases). This CDR3 spans 15 amino acids. With 6 bases removed from V and 2 bases from J, the gap between germline ends came to 14 bases. Per germline, CDR1 SGHTA and CDR2 FQGNSA. The DNA for the CDR3 is TGTGCCAGCAGACTTACAGGGAATCCTGGAAACACCATATATTTT. Amino acids: CASRLTGNPGNTIYF.

This clonotype was observed at least ten times. The CDR3 DNA reads as TGTGCCAGCAGCCCCGGTCCGACAGCCATTTCCTACAATGAGCAGTTCTTC. Translated, it gives CASSPGPTAISYNEQFF. The V gene is TRBV7-8, the J gene TRBJ2-1; tentative D call: TRBD1 (5 bases). V shed 5 bases and J shed 1 base, with 18 bases lying between them. CDR3 size: 17 residues. Germline V gene sequence: CDR1 SGHVS, CDR2 FQNEAQ.